The source of this T cell receptor (beta chain) is a study of response to subunit inactivated influenza vaccine. Germline loops: CDR1 ENHRY, CDR2 SYGVKD. The V and J ends lost 3 bases and 5 bases respectively, with 10 bases between them. This CDR3 has 13 residues. About this clonotype itself: Its target is unknown.

General observations from the study: Authors suggested each seasonal flu vaccination may recruit only limited numbers of new T cells.

One entry per CDR3 protein, called by TCRdb with MiXCR from the RT-PCR reads. The sample holds some 500,000 distinct CDR3 sequences; approximately 16% are singletons and the top ten take approximately 3%. The sample in question was CD4+ T cells sorted from PBMCs, obtained around 25 months after vaccination. The chain has TRBV10-3 and TRBJ2-5; D might be TRBD1 or TRBD2, each matching 6 bases. This clonotype originated in a man aged 50 to 69 who received an inactivated influenza vaccine. CDR3 nucleotides: TGTGCCATCAGTGACGGGGGCGGGGAGACCCAGTACTTC. Amino acid sequence: CAISDGGGETQYF.